The rows below give T cell receptor beta chains drawn from one sample of a study of blood T cell repertoires in COVID-19. The table came from immunoSEQ multiplex PCR; TCRdb's copy has only in-frame clones and leaves some out. The profile shows tens of thousands of clones, approximately 89% of them singletons. The specimen sequenced was peripheral blood. The receptors derive from a man aged 45-60 years with acute or convalescent COVID-19. Each CDR3 is given with its conserved first and last residue. D genes are given only for firm matches. Size is stated for part of the rows, as once, few or many counts, or as a class when the clone is expanded.

TRBJ2-2,13,TRBV19,TRBD2,.,TGTGCCAGTAGTATTGGGGGGGTCGGGGAGCTGTTTTTT,CASSIGGVGELFF
TRBJ2-7,14,TRBV11-1,TRBD2,once,TGTGCCAGCAGCCCAGGACTAGGACGGTACGAGCAGTACTTC,CASSPGLGRYEQYF
TRBJ2-5,15,TRBV6-2/TRBV6-3,.,many,TGTGCCAGCAGTTCCCAGTGGAGCGGTGAAGAGACCCAGTACTTC,CASSSQWSGEETQYF
TRBJ2-1,16,TRBV5-4,TRBD2,.,TGTGCCAGCAGCCCGAAACTAGCGGGAGCTGGGAATGAGCAGTTCTTC,CASSPKLAGAGNEQFF
TRBJ1-2,13,TRBV6-6,.,.,TGTGCCAGCAGTAAAGGGGTGAACTATGGCTACACCTTC,CASSKGVNYGYTF
TRBJ2-2,15,TRBV7-9,.,.,TGTGCCAGCAGCTTAGCACAGAGAAACACCGGGGAGCTGTTTTTT,CASSLAQRNTGELFF
TRBJ2-1,11,TRBV20-1,.,.,TGCAGTGCTAGTTGGGAGAACGAGCAGTTCTTC,CSASWENEQFF
TRBJ2-1,16,TRBV4-3,TRBD2,.,TGCGCCAGCAGCCGCCTAGCGGGGAGCTCCTACAATGAGCAGTTCTTC,CASSRLAGSSYNEQFF
TRBJ2-5,11,TRBV12-3/TRBV12-4,.,.,TGTGCCAGCAGTCAGGGGGGGACCCAGTACTTC,CASSQGGTQYF
TRBJ2-3,15,TRBV5-1,TRBD1,once,TGCGCCAGCAACTACCACCGCACAGGGGCGGATACGCAGTATTTT,CASNYHRTGADTQYF
TRBJ1-2,15,TRBV6-2/TRBV6-3,TRBD1,.,TGTGCCAGCAGCCCTTCTAACAGGGGGAACTATGGCTACACCTTC,CASSPSNRGNYGYTF
TRBJ1-1,15,TRBV9,.,.,TGTGCCAGCAGCGTAGGAGGGGACTATCCGGCTGAAGCTTTCTTT,CASSVGGDYPAEAFF
TRBJ2-3,14,TRBV27,.,.,TGTGCCAGCAGTTCGTTACAGGGTAAAGATACGCAGTATTTT,CASSSLQGKDTQYF
TRBJ2-7,18,TRBV28,TRBD1,.,TGTGCCAGCAGTTTACAGGGACAGGGGGAATTATTGGCCTACGAGCAGTACTTC,CASSLQGQGELLAYEQYF
TRBJ1-6,13,TRBV5-5,.,.,TGTGCCTCCTCCACCGGGGAAAATTCACCCCTCCACTTT,CASSTGENSPLHF
TRBJ2-7,17,TRBV6-1,TRBD2,.,TGTGCCAGCAGTGAAGCATGGGGCGCGGGAGGGCCTTACGAGCAGTACTTC,CASSEAWGAGGPYEQYF
TRBJ2-3,16,TRBV12-5,TRBD2,once,TGTGCTAGTGGTCCGGGGACTAGCGGGATTGGAGATACGCAGTATTTT,CASGPGTSGIGDTQYF
TRBJ2-5,13,TRBV7-9,.,.,TGTGCCAGCAGCTTGAACCCCGGGGAGACCCAGTACTTC,CASSLNPGETQYF
TRBJ1-5,16,TRBV19,.,.,TGTGCCAGTACCCCTAGACAGGCCCGGAGCAATCAGCCCCAGCATTTT,CASTPRQARSNQPQHF
TRBJ2-5,14,TRBV7-2,.,.,TGTGCCAGCAGCTTAGATGCAGGGCCGGAGACCCAGTACTTC,CASSLDAGPETQYF
TRBJ2-3,15,TRBV7-8,TRBD1,.,TGTGCCAGCAGACTTACAGGGGGAGGCGCAGATACGCAGTATTTT,CASRLTGGGADTQYF
TRBJ2-2,15,TRBV7-2,.,.,TGTGCCAGCAGCTTAGGGACAATGAACACCGGGGAGCTGTTTTTT,CASSLGTMNTGELFF
TRBJ2-3,14,TRBV5-1,TRBD2,.,TGCGCCAGCAGCTCTAGCGGGGGCACAGATACGCAGTATTTT,CASSSSGGTDTQYF
TRBJ1-2,14,TRBV11-2,TRBD1,.,TGTGCCAGCAGCCTAGCCGGGACAGTTAATGGCTACACCTTC,CASSLAGTVNGYTF
TRBJ1-1,15,TRBV19,TRBD1,.,TGTGCCAGTAGTCTGAGTTCAGGGGGAAGTACTGAAGCTTTCTTT,CASSLSSGGSTEAFF
TRBJ2-1,17,TRBV27,TRBD2,few,TGTGCCAGCAGTTTACTCCCTAGCGGGGACTACTACAATGAGCAGTTCTTC,CASSLLPSGDYYNEQFF
TRBJ1-2,12,TRBV7-8,.,.,TGTGCCAGCAGCTCACTAACAGGGGGCTACACCTTC,CASSSLTGGYTF
TRBJ1-6,15,TRBV6-5,.,.,TGTGCCAGCAGTTACTCCTTGGCAGGGGCTTCACCCCTCCACTTT,CASSYSLAGASPLHF
TRBJ2-6,13,TRBV9,.,.,TGTGCCAGTGGCGGGGCTGGGGCCAACGTCCTGACTTTC,CASGGAGANVLTF
TRBJ2-5,14,TRBV15,.,.,TGTGCCACCAGCAGAGAAGGGGCCATGGAGACCCAGTACTTC,CATSREGAMETQYF
TRBJ2-3,15,TRBV19,TRBD2,.,TGTGCCAGTAGTATGGGGGGGTGGGGCACAGATACGCAGTATTTT,CASSMGGWGTDTQYF
TRBJ2-5,16,TRBV11-2,TRBD2,.,TGTGCCAGCAGACCGTTAGCGGGGGGGTCCCCCGAGACCCAGTACTTC,CASRPLAGGSPETQYF
TRBJ2-1,17,TRBV5-1,TRBD2,.,TGCGCCAGCAGCTTGGTCGGTTTGCGGGAGGGTTACAATGAGCAGTTCTTC,CASSLVGLREGYNEQFF
TRBJ2-5,12,TRBV2,.,.,TGTGCCAGCATACAGGGAAGCGAGACCCAGTACTTC,CASIQGSETQYF
TRBJ1-2,14,TRBV7-9,.,.,TGTGCCAGCAGCTTACTGGGGGGTGCCTATGGCTACACCTTC,CASSLLGGAYGYTF